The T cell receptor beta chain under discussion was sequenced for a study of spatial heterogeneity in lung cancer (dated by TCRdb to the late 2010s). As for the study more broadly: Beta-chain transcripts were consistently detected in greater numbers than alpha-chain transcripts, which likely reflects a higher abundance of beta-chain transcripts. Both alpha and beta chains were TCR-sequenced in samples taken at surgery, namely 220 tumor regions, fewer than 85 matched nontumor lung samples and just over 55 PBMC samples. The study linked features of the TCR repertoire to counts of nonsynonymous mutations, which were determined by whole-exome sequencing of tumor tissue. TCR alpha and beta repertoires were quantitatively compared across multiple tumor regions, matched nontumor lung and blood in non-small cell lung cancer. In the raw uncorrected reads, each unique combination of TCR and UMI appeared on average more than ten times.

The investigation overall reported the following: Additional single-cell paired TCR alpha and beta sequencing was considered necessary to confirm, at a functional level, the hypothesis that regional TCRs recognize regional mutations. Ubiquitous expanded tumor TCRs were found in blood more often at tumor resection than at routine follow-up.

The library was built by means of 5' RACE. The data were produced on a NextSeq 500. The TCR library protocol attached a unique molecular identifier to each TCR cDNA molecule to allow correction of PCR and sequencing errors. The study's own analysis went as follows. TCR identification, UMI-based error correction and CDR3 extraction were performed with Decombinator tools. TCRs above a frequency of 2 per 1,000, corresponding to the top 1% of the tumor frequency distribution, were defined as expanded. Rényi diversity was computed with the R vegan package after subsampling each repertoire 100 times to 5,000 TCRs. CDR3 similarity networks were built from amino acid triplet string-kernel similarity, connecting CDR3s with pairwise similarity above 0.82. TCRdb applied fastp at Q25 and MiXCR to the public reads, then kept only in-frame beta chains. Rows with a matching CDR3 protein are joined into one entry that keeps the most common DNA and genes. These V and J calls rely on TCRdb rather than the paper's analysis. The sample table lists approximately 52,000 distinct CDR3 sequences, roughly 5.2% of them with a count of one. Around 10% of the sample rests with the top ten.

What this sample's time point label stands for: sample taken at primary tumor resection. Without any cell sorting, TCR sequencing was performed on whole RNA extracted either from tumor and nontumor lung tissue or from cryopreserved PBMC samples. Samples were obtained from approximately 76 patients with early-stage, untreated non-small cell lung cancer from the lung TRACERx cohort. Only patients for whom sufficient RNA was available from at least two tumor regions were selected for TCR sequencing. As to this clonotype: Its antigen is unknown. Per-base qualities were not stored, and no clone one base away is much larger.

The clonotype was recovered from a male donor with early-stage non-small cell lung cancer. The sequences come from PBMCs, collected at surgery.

The sequenced DNA: TGTGCCAGCAGCCCTAGGCGGAGCTCCTACAATGAGCAGTTCTTC. The encoded protein is CASSPRRSSYNEQFF. The chain joins TRBV7-2 to TRBJ2-1; the D gene lacks a confident call. Spanning cysteine to phenylalanine, the CDR3 consists of 15 amino acids. The kept DNA is CDR3 alone, 45 bases in frame from the first base. Trimming removed 5 bases from V and 0 bases from J, leaving 11 bases between the germline ends. Per the germline V gene, SGHTA is the CDR1 and FQGNSA is the CDR2. The entire variable domain, with the stretches around the CDR3 drawn from the reference TRBV7-2 and TRBJ2-1 proteins, is GAGVSQSPSNKVTEKGKDVELRCDPISGHTALYWYRQSLGQGLEFLIYFQGNSAPDKSGLPSDRFSAERTGGSVSTLTIQRTQQEDSAVYLCASSPRRSSYNEQFFGPGTRLTVL.